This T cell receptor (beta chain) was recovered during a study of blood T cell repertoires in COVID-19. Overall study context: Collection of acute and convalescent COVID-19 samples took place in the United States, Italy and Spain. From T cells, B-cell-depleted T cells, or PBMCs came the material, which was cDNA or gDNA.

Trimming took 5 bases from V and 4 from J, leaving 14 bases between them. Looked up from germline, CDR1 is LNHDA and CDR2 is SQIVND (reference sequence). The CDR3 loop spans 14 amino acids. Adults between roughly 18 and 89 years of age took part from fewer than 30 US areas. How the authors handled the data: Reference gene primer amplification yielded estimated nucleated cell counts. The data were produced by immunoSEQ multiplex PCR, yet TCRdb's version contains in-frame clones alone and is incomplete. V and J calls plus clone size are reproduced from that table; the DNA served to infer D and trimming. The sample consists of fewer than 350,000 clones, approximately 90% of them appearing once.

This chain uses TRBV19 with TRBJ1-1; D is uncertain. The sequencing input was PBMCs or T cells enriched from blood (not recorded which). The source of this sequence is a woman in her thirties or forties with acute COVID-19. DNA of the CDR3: TGTGCCAGTAGTCCTCTCCCCGGGATCACTGAAGCTTTCTTT. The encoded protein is CASSPLPGITEAFF. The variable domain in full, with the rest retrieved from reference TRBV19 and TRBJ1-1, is DGGITQSPKYLFRKEGQNVTLSCEQNLNHDAMYWYRQDPGQGLRLIYYSQIVNDFQKGDIAEGYSVSREKKESFPLTVTSAQKNPTAFYLCASSPLPGITEAFFGQGTRLTVV.